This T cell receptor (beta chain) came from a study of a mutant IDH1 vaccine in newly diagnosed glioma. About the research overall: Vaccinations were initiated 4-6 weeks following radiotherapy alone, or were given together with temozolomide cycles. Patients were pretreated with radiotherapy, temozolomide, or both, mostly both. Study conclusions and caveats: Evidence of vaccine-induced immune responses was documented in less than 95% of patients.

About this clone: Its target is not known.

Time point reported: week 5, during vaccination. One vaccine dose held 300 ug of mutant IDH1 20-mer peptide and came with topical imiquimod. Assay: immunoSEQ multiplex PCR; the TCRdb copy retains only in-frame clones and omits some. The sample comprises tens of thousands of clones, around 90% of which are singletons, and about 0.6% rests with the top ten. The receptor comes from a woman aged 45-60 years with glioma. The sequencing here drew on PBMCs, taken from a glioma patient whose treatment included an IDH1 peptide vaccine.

CDR3: CASSLKGTLFHETQYF. CDR3 in DNA: TGCGCCAGCAGCTTGAAAGGGACCTTATTCCACGAGACCCAGTACTTC. J is TRBJ2-5 and V is TRBV5-1, with D possibly being TRBD1 or TRBD2 (5 bases each). V lost 1 base and J lost 5, with 18 bases in between. Per the germline V gene, CDR1 is SGHRS and CDR2 is YFSETQ. The CDR3 is 16 residues long.